These T cell receptor beta chains were read from a single sample in a study of OX40 agonist ivuxolimab in advanced cancers. Produced via immunoSEQ multiplex PCR; TCRdb's table is partial and in-frame only. The sample holds tens of thousands of clones, about 89% seen once. Material: CD4+ or CD8+ T cells sorted from blood, obtained in a trial of the OX40 agonist ivuxolimab. All receptors derive from an adult with an advanced solid tumor such as melanoma, head and neck, liver or kidney cancer. The CDR3 runs from the conserved cysteine through the conserved F or W. D genes are given only for firm matches. Clone size is not always given. Where it is, it says once, few, many or a class for expanded clones.

>NA|NA|TRBJ2-1|TRBV6-6
TGTGCCAGCAGTTACCTACAGGGTAACAACAATGAGCAGTTCTTC
CASSYLQGNNNEQFF
>TRBD2|NA|TRBJ2-7|TRBV19
TGTGCCAGTAGTATCGCTAGCGGGATTCTCTCCTACGAGCAGTACTTC
CASSIASGILSYEQYF
>NA|NA|TRBJ2-7|TRBV15
TGTGCCACCAGGGGAGGCGGGCCAGAGCAGTACTTC
CATRGGGPEQYF
>NA|NA|TRBJ2-7|TRBV6-5
TGTGCCAGCAGTTATTCCCGTGGGGAACTCTCCTACGAGCAGTACTTC
CASSYSRGELSYEQYF
>NA|NA|TRBJ1-4|TRBV29-1
TGCAGCGTTGAAGAAGATGACAGGCGGGGTGAAAAACTGTTTTTT
CSVEEDDRRGEKLFF
>NA|once|TRBJ2-7|TRBV27
TGTGCCAGCAGTTCGGAGCAATCCTACGAGCAGTACTTC
CASSSEQSYEQYF
>NA|NA|TRBJ1-1|TRBV5-1
TGCGCCAGCAGCTTGAGTAACATGGGGAACACTGAAGCTTTCTTT
CASSLSNMGNTEAFF
>NA|NA|TRBJ1-4|TRBV21-1
TGTGCCAGCCGGGGGGGGAATAATGAAAAACTGTTTTTT
CASRGGNNEKLFF
>TRBD2|NA|TRBJ2-1|TRBV28
TGTGCCAGCAATCCCCCCAGCCCAGCGGGAGGCAGTGAGCAGTTCTTC
CASNPPSPAGGSEQFF
>NA|once|TRBJ1-2|TRBV28
TGTGCCAGCAGTTTAAGGGGGGATGTCTATGGCTACACCTTC
CASSLRGDVYGYTF
>TRBD1|NA|TRBJ2-1|TRBV4-1
TGCGCCAGCAGCCCCGGGACAGGGGATGAGCAGTTCTTC
CASSPGTGDEQFF
>TRBD2|few|TRBJ2-1|TRBV5-1
TGCGCCAGCAAGCTAGCGGGAGTAGACGATGAGCAGTTCTTC
CASKLAGVDDEQFF
>TRBD2|NA|TRBJ2-2|TRBV11-2
TGTGCCAGCAGCTTAATCCTAGCGGGGTTGTCCGGGGAGCTGTTTTTT
CASSLILAGLSGELFF
>TRBD1|NA|TRBJ2-7|TRBV27
TGTGCCAGCAGTTTGGGCGGGACAGGAAACGAGCAGTACTTC
CASSLGGTGNEQYF
>NA|NA|TRBJ2-2|TRBV28
TGTGCCAGCAGCCCCGAGGGGGACACCGGGGAGCTGTTTTTT
CASSPEGDTGELFF
>NA|NA|TRBJ1-1|TRBV5-4
TGTGCCAGCAGCCAGGACCTCAACACTGAAGCTTTCTTT
CASSQDLNTEAFF
>NA|few|TRBJ2-3|TRBV7-8
TGTGCCAGCAGCTTAGCGGGGGGCACAGATACGCAGTATTTT
CASSLAGGTDTQYF
>TRBD2|NA|TRBJ2-3|TRBV2
TGTGCCAGCAGGCTCCCAGGAGCGGGGGTCATCACAGATACGCAGTATTTT
CASRLPGAGVITDTQYF
>TRBD2|NA|TRBJ2-7|TRBV11-1
TGTGCCAGCAGCTTAACACTAGCGGGAGGCCGCTCCTACGAGCAGTACTTC
CASSLTLAGGRSYEQYF
>NA|NA|TRBJ2-7|TRBV7-9
TGTGCCAGCAGCTTAGCGGTTAGCTCCTACGAGCAGTACTTC
CASSLAVSSYEQYF
>NA|NA|TRBJ1-5|TRBV19
TGTGCCAGTAGTATAATCAGTTCCAATCAGCCCCAGCATTTT
CASSIISSNQPQHF
>TRBD2|NA|TRBJ2-7|TRBV2
TGTGCCAGCAGTGGCCGGCTAGCGGGAGGCCATAGCACCTACGAGCAGTACTTC
CASSGRLAGGHSTYEQYF
>TRBD1|NA|TRBJ2-5|TRBV2
TGTGCCAGCAGTGAATTACAGGGGGCCGAAGAGACCCAGTACTTC
CASSELQGAEETQYF
>NA|NA|TRBJ1-5|TRBV6-1
TGTGCCAGCAGTGAAAGGGCCGCTAGCAATCAGCCCCAGCATTTT
CASSERAASNQPQHF
>NA|NA|TRBJ1-5|TRBV7-2
TGTGCCAGCAGCTTAGGCAGTGGCAATCAGCCCCAGCATTTT
CASSLGSGNQPQHF
>NA|NA|TRBJ1-1|TRBV2
TGTGCCAGCAGGACGACGGTAATGATGAACACTGAAGCTTTCTTT
CASRTTVMMNTEAFF
>TRBD2|NA|TRBJ2-1|TRBV27
TGTGCCAGCAGTCTAGGGACTAGCGGGGCCTACAATGAGCAGTTCTTC
CASSLGTSGAYNEQFF
>NA|NA|TRBJ2-1|TRBV4-1
TGCGCCAGCTCAGATTACAATGAGCAGTTCTTC
CASSDYNEQFF
>NA|NA|TRBJ1-3|TRBV10-1
TGCGCCAGCAGTAAGAGAAACACCATATATTTT
CASSKRNTIYF
>TRBD1|NA|TRBJ2-1|TRBV29-1
TGCAGCGTTGACGCCCCTGCAGGGGGAACCTACAATGAGCAGTTCTTC
CSVDAPAGGTYNEQFF
>TRBD1|NA|TRBJ2-3|TRBV4-1
TGCGCCAGCAGCCAAGAAATCAGGGGGCTAAGCACAGATACGCAGTATTTT
CASSQEIRGLSTDTQYF
>NA|NA|TRBJ2-3|TRBV6-6
TGTGCCAGCAGTTACTCGAGTTTTGATACAGATACGCAGTATTTT
CASSYSSFDTDTQYF
>NA|NA|TRBJ2-2|TRBV29-1
TGCAGCGTTGAAGGACACGCGAACACCGGGGAGCTGTTTTTT
CSVEGHANTGELFF
>TRBD2|NA|TRBJ2-7|TRBV19
TGTGCCAGTAGTATAACTAGCGGGATTGCTAACGAGCAGTACTTC
CASSITSGIANEQYF
>NA|NA|TRBJ1-2|TRBV10-1
TGCGCCAGAATCATCGAGGGGTCAAGATATGGCTACACCTTC
CARIIEGSRYGYTF
>NA|NA|TRBJ2-1|TRBV4-1
TGCGCCAGCAGCCCGATGAGTGGCTCCTACAATGAGCAGTTCTTC
CASSPMSGSYNEQFF
>TRBD1|NA|TRBJ2-7|TRBV19
TGTGCCAGTAGTGTGGGACAGGGCCCGCTCGGGCAGTACTTC
CASSVGQGPLGQYF
>TRBD2|NA|TRBJ2-1|TRBV4-1
TGCGCCAGCAGGGGACTAGCGGGTTACAATGAGCAGTTCTTC
CASRGLAGYNEQFF
>NA|once|TRBJ2-7|TRBV6-1
TGTGCCAGCCTGATGACAACTTTCCCCACTGAGCAGTACTTC
CASLMTTFPTEQYF
>TRBD1|NA|TRBJ2-7|TRBV5-1
TGCGCCAGCAGCTTGGCCGGGACAGGAACCTACGAGCAGTACTTC
CASSLAGTGTYEQYF
>TRBD1|NA|TRBJ2-1|TRBV13
TGTGCCAGCAGCTTAGGGGACAGGGATTTGTTCTTC
CASSLGDRDLFF
>NA|NA|TRBJ2-4|TRBV7-9
TGTGCCAGCAGCTTAGCGCAGGGGACCAAAAACATTCAGTACTTC
CASSLAQGTKNIQYF
>NA|NA|TRBJ2-3|TRBV9
TGTGCCAGCAGCCATCCGGTTGGGCGCGATAGCACAGATACGCAGTATTTT
CASSHPVGRDSTDTQYF
>TRBD1|few|TRBJ2-5|TRBV27
TGTGCCAGCAGTTTCCGGGACAGAATCCAAGAGACCCAGTACTTC
CASSFRDRIQETQYF
>NA|NA|TRBJ2-7|TRBV29-1
TGCAGCGTTGAAGATCTTAGGAGCTCCTACGAGCAGTACTTC
CSVEDLRSSYEQYF
>NA|NA|TRBJ2-7|TRBV28
TGTGCCAGCAGTTTTGGGCCCTACGAGCAGTACTTC
CASSFGPYEQYF
>NA|NA|TRBJ1-5|TRBV10-3
TGTGCCATCAGTGAGTCCGGCCAAGGCAATCAGCCCCAGCATTTT
CAISESGQGNQPQHF
>NA|NA|TRBJ2-2|TRBV7-3
TGTGCCAGCAGCCCCCGTGGTAGCGGCGGGGAGCTGTTTTTT
CASSPRGSGGELFF
>NA|NA|TRBJ1-5|TRBV27
TGTGCCAGCCGGTCGGGAGGTCAGCCCCAGCATTTT
CASRSGGQPQHF
>NA|NA|TRBJ2-1|TRBV5-6
TGTGCCAGCAGCCCGGCCATCGGTAGCTCCTACAATGAGCAGTTCTTC
CASSPAIGSSYNEQFF
>NA|few|TRBJ2-7|TRBV7-9
TGTGCCAGCAGCCCGCCCGGACCTGAGCAGTACTTC
CASSPPGPEQYF
>NA|NA|TRBJ2-7|TRBV29-1
TGCAGCGTTACAGCGACCAGCTCCTACGAGCAGTACTTC
CSVTATSSYEQYF
>NA|once|TRBJ2-5|TRBV25-1
TGTGCCAGCAGTGATGCGGGATGGCAAGAGACCCAGTACTTC
CASSDAGWQETQYF
>NA|NA|TRBJ1-1|TRBV6-1
TGTGCCAGCAGTGAAAAGCCCGCTGGCTACACTGAAGCTTTCTTT
CASSEKPAGYTEAFF